The clone carrying this TCR beta chain has only one observation. Its antigen is as yet unknown. Adult donors, all healthy and HIV-negative, had no recent acute infections or vaccinations. Negatively enriched CD4+ T cells were divided by CD45RA into naive and memory. The length of the CDR3 is 15 residues. V dropped 4 bases and J dropped 3 bases, with 17 bases sitting between them. Germline loops: CDR1 SGDLS, CDR2 YYNGEE. These data belong to a study of shared clonotypes between healthy human individuals. Regarding the study as a whole: Generation probabilities of non-shared clonotypes were lower (relative to those shared by all four donors).

Original analysis: Because ImmunoSEQ provided only junction sequences with no quality scores, the filtering differed. The assay was immunoSEQ multiplex PCR, and TCRdb's table has in-frame clones only and misses some. The V and J calls and the clone size are those of that table, but D and trimming were determined from the DNA. Of more than 2 million clones detected, approximately 96% appear once; the ten largest clones hold roughly 0.13%. Sequencing was performed on naive CD4+ T cells sorted from blood. Subset specified: CD45RA+ positively selected. This TCR was recovered from a man aged 18 to 30 in good health. This rearrangement joins TRBV9 to TRBJ2-7, with D possibly called TRBD1 or TRBD2 (6 bases each). In nucleotides, the CDR3 is TGTGCCAGCAGCCAAGGAGGGGCAGGGGTCTACGAGCAGTACTTC. This gives the protein CASSQGGAGVYEQYF.